This TCR beta chain was observed in a study of cytomegalovirus exposure and HLA in healthy donors. Use of 60 Vbeta and 13 Jbeta primers characterized the PCR. Clones were read by immunoSEQ multiplex PCR, and TCRdb kept only the in-frame ones, dropping some. The data hold tens of thousands of clones, with around 78% observed a single time. This receptor was identified in a male donor in good health and CMV-seropositive. Sequenced material: PBMCs.

The CDR3 nucleotides are TGTGCCAGCAGTTTAAGGGACAGGGTCCCAGATACGCAGTATTTT. Residues: CASSLRDRVPDTQYF. The V call is TRBV27, the J call TRBJ2-3, with 9 bases lining up with TRBD1. V was clipped by 2 bases and J by 4 bases; unmatched bases: 4. Per germline, CDR1 MNHEY and CDR2 SMNVEV (reference sequence). The CDR3 consists of 15 residues.